This TCR beta chain is drawn from a study of T cell changes during pregnancy in multiple sclerosis. Sequencing was performed with immunoSEQ multiplex PCR; in TCRdb, only in-frame clones are kept and a portion is missing. This sample has 60,000 to 65,000 clones; roughly 89% occur once, and the top ten carry roughly 1.5%. CDR3 length: 16 amino acids. Trimming cost V 7 bases and J 0 bases, with 16 bases left between them. Per the germline V gene, CDR1 is WSHSY and CDR2 is SAAADI. The specimen comprised peripheral blood, sampled in the second trimester of pregnancy. The TCR was taken from a female donor with multiple sclerosis, enrolled in a pregnancy study. J is TRBJ2-1 and V is TRBV10-2; the D gene is possibly TRBD2 (6 bases). CDR3 nucleotide sequence: TGCGCCAGCAAAGGGATGGGGGGTAGCTCCTACAATGAGCAGTTCTTC. It codes for CASKGMGGSSYNEQFF.